Shown below are 6 T cell receptor beta chains from a single sample sequenced in a study of identical twins. Each CDR3 protein gets one entry after TCRdb re-called the 5' RACE reads with MiXCR. The repertoire holds around 490,000 distinct CDR3 sequences, with 20% to 25% as singletons. The data also belong to a second study, concerning yellow fever vaccine responses in identical twins.

Sequencing was performed on CD4+ T cells sorted from blood. These receptors were collected from a woman aged 18 to 35 in good health.

The chain recombines TRBV12-3 or TRBV12-4 with TRBJ1-5, with 10 bases aligning to TRBD1. Losses at the gene ends were 6 bases for V and 2 bases for J; bases not matched to a gene: 7. This CDR3 region has 16 residues. The CDR3 spells CASSQGQGLRNQPQHF. CDR3 nucleotides: TGTGCCAGCAGCCAGGGACAGGGGTTGCGCAATCAGCCCCAGCATTTT.

The chain employs TRBV7-9 and TRBJ1-5, with D unclear. The CDR3 extends over 12 amino acids. V was trimmed by 5 bases and J by 7 bases, leaving 9 bases between them. Looked up from germline, CDR1 is SEHNR and CDR2 is FQNEAQ (reference sequence). CDR3 bases: TGTGCCAGCAGCGTGGGGTGGCAGCCCCAGCATTTT. Translation: CASSVGWQPQHF.

The chain is built from TRBV12-3 or TRBV12-4 and TRBJ2-2; no clear D gene. The V and J ends lost 2 bases and 3 bases respectively, with 7 bases between them. The CDR3 has 14 residues. The CDR3 DNA follows: TGTGCCAGCAGTTTAACCAGAGACACCGGGGAGCTGTTTTTT. Translation: CASSLTRDTGELFF.

This clonotype was recorded a few times. The chain links TRBV20-1 to TRBJ1-6; D is unclear. The CDR3 runs 13 residues. The V gene lost 0 bases and the J gene lost 7 bases, with 7 bases spanning the gap. Germline CDR1 and CDR2: DFQATT and SNEGSKA (reference sequence). The CDR3 sequence: CSARDRGNSPLHF. The CDR3 DNA sequence: TGCAGTGCTAGAGATCGCGGGAATTCACCCCTCCACTTT.

The V gene is TRBV3-1, the J gene TRBJ1-1, with D uncertain. The CDR3 is made up of 14 amino acids. The V end lost 7 bases, the J end lost 3 bases, and 15 bases lay between the germline ends. Germline assignment: CDR1 LGHDT and CDR2 YNNKEL (reference sequence). Written as DNA, the CDR3 is TGTGCCAGCACTCGGGCCCGGGCATACACTGAAGCTTTCTTT. This sequence encodes CASTRARAYTEAFF.

This clonotype occurred many times. The rearrangement uses TRBV5-1 and TRBJ2-3, with D hard to call. Germline V gives CDR1 SGHRS, CDR2 YFSETQ. The CDR3 contains 17 residues. V was trimmed by 0 bases and J by 4 bases, leaving 18 bases between them. CDR3 residues: CASSLVATLKTADTQYF. In DNA, the CDR3 is TGCGCCAGCAGCTTGGTGGCAACCTTAAAGACCGCAGATACGCAGTATTTT.